This T cell receptor beta chain was sequenced during a study of T cell responses to AZD1222 COVID-19 vaccine. Study observations and caveats: Repertoires in all cases were sampled only once the peak T cell response had passed.

Only in-frame clones appear in the TCRdb table, and some are missing; sequencing was by immunoSEQ multiplex PCR. This sample yields under 130,000 clones, of which around 90% are seen a single time; about 9.1% belongs to the top ten. Note on this clone: No antigen is known for it.

Trimming cost V 5 bases and J 0 bases; bases outside gene matches: 2. The CDR3 runs to 15 residues. Germline lookup yields CDR1 SGHTA and CDR2 FQGTGA. V and J are TRBV7-3 and TRBJ2-3; TRBD2 matches at 10 bases. The sequence was collected from an adult in good health. Sequenced here: peripheral blood, sampled on day 0 of AZD1222 vaccination. The chain's CDR3 is CASSKTSGSTDTQYF. DNA for the CDR3: TGTGCCAGCAGCAAGACTAGCGGGAGCACAGATACGCAGTATTTT.